Presented here are 3 T cell receptor beta chains from one specimen sequenced in a study of T cell changes during pregnancy in multiple sclerosis. Generated by immunoSEQ multiplex PCR, the TCRdb table keeps only in-frame clones and is missing some. The sample yields about 100,000 clones, more than 80% seen once. The material was peripheral blood, obtained in the second trimester of pregnancy. All receptors derive from a female donor with multiple sclerosis, enrolled in a pregnancy study.

The CDR3 coding sequence is TGTGCCAGTAGTATAATATTAGCGGGAGGCAGAGAGCAGTTCTTC. It is translated as CASSIILAGGREQFF. The chain links TRBV19 to TRBJ2-1, with 10 bases identical to TRBD2. This CDR3 spans 15 amino acids. Germline values: CDR1 LNHDA, CDR2 SQIVND (reference sequence). V gave up 2 bases and J gave up 10 bases; unmatched junction bases: 8. The full variable domain, rest sourced from reference TRBV19 and TRBJ2-1, is DGGITQSPKYLFRKEGQNVTLSCEQNLNHDAMYWYRQDPGQGLRLIYYSQIVNDFQKGDIAEGYSVSREKKESFPLTVTSAQKNPTAFYLCASSIILAGGREQFFGPGTRLTVL.

This sequence joins TRBV28 and TRBJ1-1; 7 bases line up with TRBD1. The CDR3 has 15 amino acids. CDR1 is MDHEN and CDR2 is SYDVKM in the germline V gene. V shed 5 bases and J 5 bases; nucleotides not matched to a gene: 11. The CDR3 protein is CASSHIRTGLTEAFF. The CDR3 DNA reads TGTGCCAGCAGTCATATACGGACAGGTCTTACTGAAGCTTTCTTT.

This CDR3 is CASSSWPGDSPLHF. The CDR3, as DNA: TGTGCCAGCAGCAGTTGGCCAGGGGATTCACCCCTCCACTTT. This sequence joins TRBV7-9 and TRBJ1-6; a weak D match, TRBD1 (6 bases). Trimming removed 5 bases at V and 8 bases at J, with 13 bases between. Germline lookup yields CDR1 SEHNR and CDR2 FQNEAQ (reference sequence). The CDR3 totals 14 residues.